This T cell receptor (beta chain) was captured in a study of cytomegalovirus exposure and HLA in healthy donors. Notes on the study in general: An analysis that came later showed most CMV-associated TCR beta chains appearing HLA-restricted. A link between a missense DCLRE1C variant and TCR beta V- and J-gene trimming emerged from a later analysis.

This clone has a single count. The target antigen is unknown. The PCR ran on 60 Vbeta and 13 Jbeta primers. Measured with immunoSEQ multiplex PCR; TCRdb has only the in-frame clones, and not every one. The sample yields 120,000 to 150,000 clones, around four fifths seen once. Germline CDR1 reads SGHRS; CDR2 reads YFSETQ. Unmatched junction bases numbered 6, after V lost 7 bases and J lost 5 bases. This CDR3 is 13 amino acids long. The material sequenced was PBMCs. This TCR came from a male donor in good health and CMV-seropositive. The genes are TRBV5-1 and TRBJ1-2; 9 bases line up with TRBD1. The CDR3 bases are TGCGCCAGCTCGGACAGGGGATTATATGGCTACACCTTC. Encoded protein: CASSDRGLYGYTF.